The 14 T cell receptor beta chains given below trace back to one sample, sequenced in a study of metastatic and nonmetastatic thyroid tumors. No patient received treatment before thyroid surgery. TCRdb used MiXCR to call clones anew from the PCR reads. The sample lists 20,000 to 25,000 clones, 9.5% to 12% occurring once. The sample consisted of blood. The receptors derive from a female donor with papillary thyroid cancer or a benign thyroid nodule (not recorded which). Some clones in this sample may be carry-over from other donors' samples.

This clone was seen many times. The chain combines TRBV7-9 with TRBJ1-3, with D possibly TRBD1 on 5 matching bases. Germline V gene lookup returns CDR1 SEHNR and CDR2 FQNEAQ (reference sequence). The CDR3 spans 15 residues. V gave up 2 bases and J gave up 3 bases, with 11 bases separating them. CDR3 sequence (DNA): TGTGCCAGCAGCTTATTTGAGGGGAGTGGAAACACCATATATTTT. Translation gives CASSLFEGSGNTIYF.

This clone was seen at least ten times. The chain is built from TRBV12-3 or TRBV12-4 and TRBJ1-4; no clear D. This CDR3 comprises 14 residues. Between the trimmed V and J ends, which lost 2 bases and 13 bases, there was a span of 17 bases. This CDR3 is CASSLSLSATGLFF. The DNA for the CDR3 is TGTGCCAGCAGTTTATCCCTTTCCGCGACCGGACTGTTTTTT.

This clone is medium-sized. This CDR3 reads CASGAQGDNYGYTF. CDR3 sequence (DNA): TGTGCCAGCGGGGCGCAGGGGGATAACTATGGCTACACCTTC. V gene TRBV28 combines with J gene TRBJ1-2; 7 nucleotides match TRBD1. This CDR3 has 14 residues. The V and J ends lost 8 bases and 1 base, in that order; junction bases with no gene match: 7. From germline, CDR1 is MDHEN and CDR2 SYDVKM.

Ten or more counts support this clone. The V gene is TRBV5-1, the J gene TRBJ2-7; no clear D gene. With 2 bases removed from V and 5 bases from J, the gap between germline ends came to 8 bases. CDR1 is SGHRS and CDR2 is YFSETQ in the germline V gene. The length of the CDR3 is 12 residues. The chain's CDR3 is CASSFPSNEQYF. The CDR3 nucleotides read TGCGCCAGCAGCTTCCCTTCAAACGAGCAGTACTTC.

This clone is labeled medium-sized. The chain joins TRBV28 to TRBJ2-5, with D hard to call. The V gene's germline CDR1 is MDHEN and CDR2 SYDVKM. Trimming removed 3 bases at V and 5 bases at J, with 10 bases between. CDR3 length: 13 residues. The CDR3 DNA reads TGTGCCAGCAGTTTGGGGTCTTTGGAGACCCAGTACTTC. It encodes CASSLGSLETQYF.

This clone was recorded many times. The genes are TRBV6-6 and TRBJ1-1; no clear D. CDR1 and CDR2 from the germline V gene are MNHNY and SVGAGI (reference sequence). The V end was cut by 2 bases, the J end by 5 bases, with 9 bases between. This CDR3 has 13 amino acids. In DNA, the CDR3 is TGTGCCAGCAGTTACAGGCGGGCGACTGAAGCTTTCTTT. Residues: CASSYRRATEAFF.

This clone showed up many times. The chain employs TRBV2 and TRBJ1-4; TRBD1 is a possible D gene (5 bases). Trimming took off 4 bases at V and 7 bases at J, with 13 bases between the two ends. Germline CDR1 SNHLY, CDR2 FYNNEI. The CDR3 is 14 residues long. The CDR3 spells CASSGQGRVEKLFF. The CDR3 nucleotides are TGTGCCAGCAGTGGGCAGGGTCGCGTTGAAAAACTGTTTTTT.

This clone was recorded at least ten times. The chain joins TRBV30 to TRBJ1-4; tentative D call: TRBD1 (6 bases). CDR3 length: 13 residues. Germline V lookup: CDR1 GTSNPN, CDR2 SVGIG (reference sequence). V gave up 2 bases and J gave up 7 bases, with 11 bases separating them. The CDR3 region is CAWSKRGIEKLFF. For the CDR3, the DNA is TGTGCCTGGAGTAAGAGGGGGATTGAAAAACTGTTTTTT. Supplemented by reference TRBV30 and TRBJ1-4, the full variable domain reads SQTIHQWPATLVQPVGSPLSLECTVEGTSNPNLYWYRQAAGRGLQLLFYSVGIGQISSEVPQNLSASRPQDRQFILSSKKLLLSDSGFYLCAWSKRGIEKLFFGSGTQLSVL.

This clone is categorized as medium-sized. This chain links TRBV11-1 with TRBJ1-5; 10 bases agree with TRBD1. CDR3 size: 16 residues. Looked up from germline, CDR1 is SGHAT and CDR2 is FQDESV (reference sequence). Losses at the gene ends were 5 bases for V and 4 bases for J; bases not matched to a gene: 8. CDR3 amino acids: CASSPAGTGDNQPQHF. Written as DNA, the CDR3 is TGTGCCAGCAGCCCAGCCGGGACAGGGGATAATCAGCCCCAGCATTTT.

This clone is categorized as medium-sized. The V gene is TRBV6-1, the J gene TRBJ2-7, with TRBD1 matching 7 bases. The CDR3 loop spans 13 amino acids. Losses at the gene ends were 9 bases for V and 4 bases for J; bases not matched to a gene: 9. CDR1 and CDR2 from the germline V gene are MNHNS and SASEGT. For the CDR3, the DNA is TGTGCCAGAAAAGGGGGCAGTAGATACGAGCAGTACTTC. Its protein is CARKGGSRYEQYF.

The chain employs TRBV28 and TRBJ1-1, with no clear D. V was shortened by 3 bases and J by 5 bases, with 4 bases between the two germline ends. Per the germline V gene, CDR1 is MDHEN and CDR2 is SYDVKM. The CDR3 is 11 residues long. The CDR3 DNA follows: TGTGCCAGCAGTTTGGGGACTGAAGCTTTCTTT. Encoded protein: CASSLGTEAFF.

Concerning this clone: A much larger clone differs by one base, so this may be a read error. The chain has TRBV6-2 or TRBV6-3 and TRBJ1-5; 9 bases agree with TRBD1. This CDR3 has 15 amino acids. Germline CDR1 and CDR2: MNHEY and SVGEGT. V gave up 5 bases and J gave up 3 bases; unmatched junction bases: 5. This chain's CDR3 is CASSIQGAINQPQHF. Written as DNA, the CDR3 is TGTGCCAGCAGTATACAGGGGGCAATCAATCAGCCCCAGCATTTT.

This clone was seen many times. This chain connects TRBV6-1 to TRBJ2-7, with a tentative D call TRBD2 (5 bases). The germline V and J ends were trimmed by 10 bases and 3 bases, with 16 bases remaining between them. The length of the CDR3 is 13 residues. Germline V gene data show CDR1 as MNHNS and CDR2 as SASEGT. The CDR3 protein is CATSAGLHYEQYF. CDR3 nucleotide sequence: TGTGCCACCTCGGCCGGACTGCACTACGAGCAGTACTTC.

The chain has TRBV27 and TRBJ2-2; no reliable D call. The CDR3 is 14 residues long. Germline CDR1 is MNHEY and CDR2 is SMNVEV (reference sequence). V lost 5 bases and J 9 bases, leaving 16 bases between the germline ends. The DNA for the CDR3 is TGTGCCAGCAGTCCGCGACTGTATACCAGGGAGCTGTTTTTT. It codes for CASSPRLYTRELFF.